A selection of T cell receptor beta chains follows, all from one sample in a study of OX40 agonist ivuxolimab in advanced cancers. The method was immunoSEQ multiplex PCR; TCRdb's version includes in-frame clones alone and lacks a portion of them. This sample has roughly 18,000 clones, with 70% to 90% found just once. Sample: CD4+ or CD8+ T cells sorted from blood, taken in a trial of the OX40 agonist ivuxolimab. The receptors shown here come from an adult with an advanced solid tumor such as melanoma, head and neck, liver or kidney cancer. CDR3s include the opening cysteine and the closing phenylalanine or tryptophan. D genes are given only for firm matches. Size is stated for part of the rows, as once, few or many counts, or as a class when the clone is expanded.

large	TRBJ2-1	TRBD2	17	TRBV7-8	TGTGCCAGCAGCCAAACTAGCGGGGGAGGGTCCTACAATGAGCAGTTCTTC	CASSQTSGGGSYNEQFF
-	TRBJ2-4	TRBD2	17	TRBV27	TGTGCCAGCAGTTCCGCGACTAGCGGGGTAGCCAAAAACATTCAGTACTTC	CASSSATSGVAKNIQYF
medium-sized	TRBJ2-7	-	13	TRBV28	TGTGCCAGCACCCCTGACAGCACCTACGAGCAGTACTTC	CASTPDSTYEQYF
-	TRBJ2-5	-	15	TRBV7-9	TGTGCCAGCAGCCCTCGGATAGGAAACCAAGAGACCCAGTACTTC	CASSPRIGNQETQYF
-	TRBJ2-2	-	15	TRBV4-2	TGTGCCAGCAGCCAACCCCTAGAACACACCGGGGAGCTGTTTTTT	CASSQPLEHTGELFF
once	TRBJ1-2	-	13	TRBV10-2	TGCGCCAGCAGTGAGTTTGAGGGCAATGACTACACCTTC	CASSEFEGNDYTF
-	TRBJ1-1	-	15	TRBV5-1	TGCGCCAGCAGTTACCCCGGGGGGGAGGGGTCTGAAGCTTTCTTT	CASSYPGGEGSEAFF
-	TRBJ2-2	TRBD2	17	TRBV19	TGTGCCAGTAGTATATCTCCTAGCGGGGGCTGGACCGGGGAGCTGTTTTTT	CASSISPSGGWTGELFF
-	TRBJ2-1	-	15	TRBV19	TGTGCCAGTAGTATAGGAACTAGTTTGCTAAATGAGCAGTTCTTC	CASSIGTSLLNEQFF
few	TRBJ2-3	-	15	TRBV7-7	TGTGCTAGCAGCCCTAAAACCTCGGGCACAGATACGCAGTATTTT	CASSPKTSGTDTQYF
once	TRBJ1-5	-	15	TRBV13	TGTGCCAGCAGCTTAGGCCCGGGTAGCAATCAGCCCCAGCATTTT	CASSLGPGSNQPQHF
few	TRBJ2-7	-	12	TRBV5-8	TGTGCCAGCAGCTTGGACATCTACGAGCAGTACTTC	CASSLDIYEQYF
-	TRBJ2-2	-	18	TRBV27	TGTGCCAGCAGTTTTGTAAGACAGATTCAGACGAACACCGGGGAGCTGTTTTTT	CASSFVRQIQTNTGELFF
-	TRBJ1-5	-	14	TRBV28	TGTGCCTGCGGACGGGATTATAGCAATCAGCCCCAGCATTTT	CACGRDYSNQPQHF
-	TRBJ2-5	TRBD2	16	TRBV7-9	TGTGCCAGCAGCTTAACCGGACTAGCGGGGAGTGAGACCCAGTACTTC	CASSLTGLAGSETQYF
once	TRBJ2-7	-	13	TRBV7-9	TGTGCCAGCAGTTTAGAGTGGAGGGACGAGCAGTACTTC	CASSLEWRDEQYF
-	TRBJ2-7	-	13	TRBV7-9	TGTGCCAGCAGCTCAGGAACCAGCTACGAGCAGTACTTC	CASSSGTSYEQYF
-	TRBJ2-7	TRBD2	16	TRBV5-8	TGTGCCAGCAGCCCGGGACTAGCGGGAGAACAATACGAGCAGTACTTC	CASSPGLAGEQYEQYF
-	TRBJ1-2	TRBD1	19	TRBV27	TGTGCCAGCAGTTCCGCAACGGGACAGGGGGCGTCTTATGTGTATGGCTACACCTTC	CASSSATGQGASYVYGYTF
-	TRBJ2-7	-	15	TRBV7-8	TGTGCCAGCAGCTTTTCGGGGGGCGTCTCCTACGAGCAGTACTTC	CASSFSGGVSYEQYF
once	TRBJ2-7	TRBD2	15	TRBV6-5	TGTGCCAGCAGTCCTCTTTACAGCGGGGCTAACGAGCAGTACTTC	CASSPLYSGANEQYF
-	TRBJ2-5	-	15	TRBV5-1	TGCGCCAGCTCCTCGGAAGGCGGTTTCCAAGAGACCCAGTACTTC	CASSSEGGFQETQYF
-	TRBJ1-2	TRBD1	15	TRBV30	TGTGCCTGGAGTGTACAGGGGCCAACAGGGCAGGGCTACACCTTC	CAWSVQGPTGQGYTF
-	TRBJ1-6	-	14	TRBV27	TGTGCCAGCGCCCTAGGGGGAAGCAATTCACCCCTCCACTTT	CASALGGSNSPLHF
-	TRBJ2-2	TRBD2	19	TRBV5-6	TGTGCCAGCAGCTTGAGGCGGGGGGTCACAAAAAAGAACACCGGGGAGCTGTTTTTT	CASSLRRGVTKKNTGELFF
-	TRBJ1-5	TRBD1	16	TRBV28	TGTGCCAGCAGTTTACAAGCCAGGGGGATGAATCAGCCCCAGCATTTT	CASSLQARGMNQPQHF
-	TRBJ2-5	-	13	TRBV2	TGTGCCAGCAGTGTATTAGGGAAAGAGACCCAGTACTTC	CASSVLGKETQYF
once	TRBJ1-1	-	17	TRBV6-1	TGTGCCAGCAGTGAGTTTGTAGAGGCAGGTGAAGGCACTGAAGCTTTCTTT	CASSEFVEAGEGTEAFF
-	TRBJ2-1	-	12	TRBV9	TGTGCCAGCAGCCCTCGGTCCTATGAGCAGTTCTTC	CASSPRSYEQFF
-	TRBJ2-7	TRBD2	14	TRBV6-5	TGTGCCAGCAGTAAGGGACTAGCGTCCTACGAGCAGTACTTC	CASSKGLASYEQYF
-	TRBJ1-5	TRBD1	14	TRBV27	TGTGCCAGCAGTTTCGAGGGGGCGCGGCAGCCCCAGCATTTT	CASSFEGARQPQHF
-	TRBJ2-5	TRBD2	14	TRBV5-1	TGCGCCAGCAGCTTGGGAGCGGGGGATGAGACCCAGTACTTC	CASSLGAGDETQYF
few	TRBJ2-7	TRBD2	18	TRBV7-6	TGTGCCAGCAGCCCTAGCGGCGGGACGACTAGCGGGGGGGCCGAGCAGTACTTC	CASSPSGGTTSGGAEQYF
few	TRBJ2-5	-	13	TRBV5-1	TGCGCCAGCAGCTTGGATCCCACGGAGACCCAGTACTTC	CASSLDPTETQYF
-	TRBJ2-7	-	13	TRBV9	TGTGCCAGCAGCGGGGAAATGGAGGACGAGCAGTACTTC	CASSGEMEDEQYF
-	TRBJ1-5	-	15	TRBV2	TGTGCCAGCAGTGAAGAGGACGATAGCAATCAGCCCCAGCATTTT	CASSEEDDSNQPQHF
-	TRBJ2-2	-	15	TRBV6-5	TGTGCCAGCAGTTCATCCATCTCACTTCCCGGGGAGCTGTTTTTT	CASSSSISLPGELFF
-	TRBJ2-1	-	15	TRBV27	TGTGCCAGCAGTTTGAGGCCTAGCTACTACAATGAGCAGTTCTTC	CASSLRPSYYNEQFF
-	TRBJ2-1	-	14	TRBV11-2	TGTGCCAGCAGCTTAGGCAGTAGCGGATTTGAGCAGTTCTTC	CASSLGSSGFEQFF
-	TRBJ2-7	-	14	TRBV6-1	TGTGCCAGCAGTGAATGGCAGGGCCCGTACGAGCAGTACTTC	CASSEWQGPYEQYF
-	TRBJ2-7	TRBD2	15	TRBV4-1	TGCGCCAGCAGCCAGGAGACGGGAGGACCCTACGAGCAGTACTTC	CASSQETGGPYEQYF
few	TRBJ2-2	TRBD2	16	TRBV4-2	TGTGCCAGCAGCCAAGAACAGGGACTAGCCACCGGGGAGCTGTTTTTT	CASSQEQGLATGELFF
-	TRBJ2-5	-	17	TRBV7-9	TGTGCCAGCAGCCCGGGATCACACGCAGGGGCAGTAGAGACCCAGTACTTC	CASSPGSHAGAVETQYF
few	TRBJ2-7	TRBD1	13	TRBV7-9	TGTGCCAGCAGCTCAGGGGGTTCCTACGAGCAGTACTTC	CASSSGGSYEQYF
once	TRBJ2-3	TRBD2	16	TRBV6-5	TGTGCCAGCAGTTACAGGACTAGCGGGAGTACAGATACGCAGTATTTT	CASSYRTSGSTDTQYF
-	TRBJ1-4	-	13	TRBV9	TGTGCCAGCAGCTTAACAACTAATGAAAAACTGTTTTTT	CASSLTTNEKLFF